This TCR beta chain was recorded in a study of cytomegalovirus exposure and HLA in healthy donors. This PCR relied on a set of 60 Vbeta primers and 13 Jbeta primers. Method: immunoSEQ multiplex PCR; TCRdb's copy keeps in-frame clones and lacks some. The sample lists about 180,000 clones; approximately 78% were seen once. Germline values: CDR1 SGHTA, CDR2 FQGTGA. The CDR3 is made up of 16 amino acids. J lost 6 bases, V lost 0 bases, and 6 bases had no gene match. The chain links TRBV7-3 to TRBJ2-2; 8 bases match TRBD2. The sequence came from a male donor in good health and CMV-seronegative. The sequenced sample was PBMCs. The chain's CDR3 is CASSLTGRAYAGELFF. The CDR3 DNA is TGTGCCAGCAGCTTAACCGGGAGGGCTTATGCCGGGGAGCTGTTTTTT. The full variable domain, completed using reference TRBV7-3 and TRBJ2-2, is GAGVSQTPSNKVTEKGKYVELRCDPISGHTALYWYRQSLGQGPEFLIYFQGTGAADDSGLPNDRFFAVRPEGSVSTLKIQRTERGDSAVYLCASSLTGRAYAGELFFGEGSRLTVL.